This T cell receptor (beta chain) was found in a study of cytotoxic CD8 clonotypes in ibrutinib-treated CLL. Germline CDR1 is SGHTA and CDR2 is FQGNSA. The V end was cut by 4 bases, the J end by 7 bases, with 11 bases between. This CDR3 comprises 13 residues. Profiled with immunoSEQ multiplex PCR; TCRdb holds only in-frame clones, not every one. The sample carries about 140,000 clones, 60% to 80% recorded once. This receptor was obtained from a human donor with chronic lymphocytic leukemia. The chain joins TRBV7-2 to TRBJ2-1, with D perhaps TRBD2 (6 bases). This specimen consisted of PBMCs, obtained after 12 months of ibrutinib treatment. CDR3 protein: CASSSSGGNEQFF. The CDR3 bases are TGTGCCAGCAGCTCTAGTGGGGGGAATGAGCAGTTCTTC.